The subject of this entry is one T cell receptor beta chain. Some clones are missing from TCRdb's copy, which holds only in-frame ones; the method was immunoSEQ multiplex PCR. The table lists 100,000 to 150,000 clones, roughly 92% of them singletons. This entry belongs to a study of control samples from healthy donors and cancer patients. Per the germline V gene, CDR1 is MNHNS and CDR2 is SASEGT. V lost 1 base, J lost 0 bases, and 13 bases lay in between. This CDR3 comprises 17 residues. The gene calls are TRBV6-1 and TRBJ2-1; no reliable D call. The receptor was isolated from a man aged 18 to 29 in good health. The sample comprised blood. The CDR3: CASSEGLWVDSYNEQFF. The CDR3 DNA follows: TGTGCCAGCAGTGAAGGGTTGTGGGTGGACTCCTACAATGAGCAGTTCTTC.